Shown below are 15 T cell receptor beta chains from a single sample sequenced in a study of shared clonotypes between healthy human individuals. Method: immunoSEQ multiplex PCR; TCRdb's copy keeps in-frame clones and lacks some. The sample carries some 2.3 million clones, about 92% recorded once. The sequenced sample was naive CD4+ T cells from PBMCs. Indicated subset: CD45RA+ positively selected. These receptors all come from a man in his late teens or twenties in good health. Some clones in this sample may be carry-over from other donors' samples.

The chain employs TRBV6-6 and TRBJ1-1; unclear D gene. CDR3 size: 14 residues. V gave up 2 bases and J gave up 1 base, with 8 bases separating them. Germline lookup yields CDR1 MNHNY and CDR2 SVGAGI (reference sequence). The CDR3 region has the DNA TGTGCCAGCAGTTACGGGCAGCAGAACACTGAAGCTTTCTTT. Translation gives CASSYGQQNTEAFF.

The rearrangement links TRBV18 to TRBJ2-5; D not resolved. Trimming removed 4 bases from V and 2 bases from J, with 8 bases in between. The CDR3 sequence is 13 residues long. Germline lookup yields CDR1 KGHSH and CDR2 LQKENI. The CDR3 reads CASSQRLQETQYF. CDR3 DNA sequence: TGTGCCAGCTCACAACGGCTTCAAGAGACCCAGTACTTC.

The chain has TRBV5-1 and TRBJ2-3; a possible D gene is TRBD2 (5 bases). The CDR3 is made up of 14 amino acids. Per the germline V gene, CDR1 is SGHRS and CDR2 is YFSETQ. V was cut by 3 bases and J by 4 bases, with 12 bases left in between. CDR3 nucleotide sequence: TGCGCCAGCAGCTCCCCCCGGGATGCAGATACGCAGTATTTT. This gives the protein CASSSPRDADTQYF. Full variable domain (rest looked up from reference TRBV5-1 and TRBJ2-3): KAGVTQTPRYLIKTRGQQVTLSCSPISGHRSVSWYQQTPGQGLQFLFEYFSETQRNKGNFPGRFSGRQFSNSRSEMNVSTLELGDSALYLCASSSPRDADTQYFGPGTRLTVL.

The chain carries TRBV28 and TRBJ2-3, with TRBD1 identical over 10 bases. V gave up 5 bases and J gave up 1 base; unmatched junction bases: 3. Per germline, CDR1 MDHEN and CDR2 SYDVKM. The CDR3 loop spans 15 amino acids. Written as DNA, the CDR3 is TGTGCCAGCAGTCGACAGGGGGCGGGCACAGATACGCAGTATTTT. Translating gives CASSRQGAGTDTQYF.

The sample holds one count of this clone. This rearrangement joins TRBV10-3 to TRBJ2-2; TRBD1 agrees at 7 bases. CDR3 length: 15 residues. Germline CDR1 is ENHRY and CDR2 is SYGVKD. Trimming took 6 bases from V and 4 from J; bases not matched to a gene: 8. The CDR3 nucleotides read TGTGCCATCAGACAGGGGCCGTTGGGCACCGGGGAGCTGTTTTTT. As protein: CAIRQGPLGTGELFF.

The J gene is TRBJ1-3, the V gene TRBV5-6; D not resolved. From germline, CDR1 is SGHDT and CDR2 YYEEEE. This CDR3 is 13 amino acids long. V was pared by 3 bases and J by 0 bases, with 4 bases between. The CDR3 DNA sequence: TGTGCCAGCAGCTGGTACTCTGGAAACACCATATATTTT. It codes for CASSWYSGNTIYF.

The chain carries TRBV11-3 and TRBJ2-2; D unresolved. The CDR3 is made up of 13 amino acids. With 2 bases removed from V and 7 bases from J, the gap between germline ends came to 8 bases. Germline V gene lookup returns CDR1 SGHNT and CDR2 YENEEA. CDR3 coding DNA: TGTGCCAGCAGCTTAAGTCGGGTCGGGGAGCTGTTTTTT. Encoded protein: CASSLSRVGELFF.

This clone was observed a single time. This chain uses TRBV5-1 with TRBJ1-2; the D is unclear. This CDR3 is 15 amino acids long. Germline V gene lookup returns CDR1 SGHRS and CDR2 YFSETQ. With 3 bases removed from V and 3 bases from J, the gap between germline ends came to 15 bases. The CDR3 here is CASSSGPTGDYGYTF. For the CDR3, the DNA is TGCGCCAGCAGCTCAGGACCGACCGGGGACTATGGCTACACCTTC. Combining the CDR3 with reference TRBV5-1 and TRBJ1-2 gives the whole variable domain KAGVTQTPRYLIKTRGQQVTLSCSPISGHRSVSWYQQTPGQGLQFLFEYFSETQRNKGNFPGRFSGRQFSNSRSEMNVSTLELGDSALYLCASSSGPTGDYGYTFGSGTRLTVV.

The chain uses TRBV6-5 and TRBJ1-2; D call uncertain. The V gene's germline CDR1 is MNHEY and CDR2 SVGAGI. This CDR3 region has 15 residues. The V gene lost 6 bases and the J gene lost 4 bases, with 18 bases spanning the gap. The chain's CDR3 is CASSRGPPTTYGYTF. CDR3 bases: TGTGCCAGCAGCCGAGGGCCACCAACCACCTATGGCTACACCTTC.

This clone has a single count. The chain uses TRBV5-1 and TRBJ1-4; D perhaps matches TRBD1 (5 bases). Trimming shortened V by 0 bases and J by 7 bases, and 13 bases separated the two germline ends. Per germline, CDR1 SGHRS and CDR2 YFSETQ. CDR3 size: 15 residues. The CDR3 coding sequence is TGCGCCAGCAGCTTGGAGACACTGAGGGGTGAAAAACTGTTTTTT. Its protein is CASSLETLRGEKLFF.

This chain uses TRBV5-4 with TRBJ2-1, with 11 bases that match TRBD2. Germline V CDR1 and CDR2: SGHNT, YYREEE (reference sequence). Trimming at V came to 3 bases and at J to 7 bases, leaving 6 bases not matched to a gene. CDR3 length: 15 residues. As DNA, the CDR3 is TGTGCCAGCAGCTCCCCTCGGACTAGCGGGAATGAGCAGTTCTTC. This translates into CASSSPRTSGNEQFF.

The chain is built from TRBV6-1 and TRBJ1-1; no definite D call. The CDR3 loop spans 13 amino acids. With 3 bases removed from V and 3 bases from J, the gap between germline ends came to 8 bases. Germline-derived CDR1 and CDR2 are MNHNS and SASEGT. The CDR3 loop is CASSEGIYTEAFF. The CDR3 region has the DNA TGTGCCAGCAGTGAGGGGATTTACACTGAAGCTTTCTTT.

The chain recombines TRBV6-4 with TRBJ2-6; D unclear. The CDR3 length is 16 residues. The V end lost 2 bases, the J end lost 0 bases, and 8 bases lay between the germline ends. Germline CDR1 is MRHNA and CDR2 is SNTAGT. CDR3 DNA sequence: TGTGCCAGCAGTGACGGGGTGGCCTCTGGGGCCAACGTCCTGACTTTC. This gives the protein CASSDGVASGANVLTF.

Remarks on this clone: Other DNA variants within this sample encode the same CDR3. The genes are TRBV11-3 and TRBJ2-3, with 7 bases lining up with TRBD2. The CDR3 runs 14 residues. V dropped 4 bases and J dropped 1; count of bases not matched to a gene: 2. The germline CDR1 and CDR2 sequences are SGHNT and YENEEA. The DNA for the CDR3 is TGTGCCAGCAGCTCAAGCGGGGGCACAGATACGCAGTATTTT. Its translation: CASSSSGGTDTQYF.

The CDR3 protein is CASGTTGAFNYGYTF. CDR3 nucleotides: TGTGCCAGCGGAACGACAGGGGCATTTAACTATGGCTACACCTTC. J is TRBJ1-2 and V is TRBV28; TRBD1 matches at 8 bases. Unmatched junction bases numbered 9, after V lost 8 bases and J lost 1 base. This CDR3 spans 15 amino acids. Germline CDR1 and CDR2: MDHEN and SYDVKM.